Listed below are T cell receptor beta chains from one sample, sequenced in a study of blood T cell repertoires in COVID-19. The data were produced by immunoSEQ multiplex PCR, yet TCRdb's version contains in-frame clones alone and is incomplete. This sample has around 63,000 clones, with approximately 72% found just once. Sequenced input: peripheral blood. The receptor set was obtained from a woman between 70 and 85 years old with COVID-19, enrolled during active disease. Each CDR3 is given with its conserved first and last residue. The D gene is left open where the match is weak. The size field is filled for only some rows; it gives once, few, many or a size class.

TRBJ1-1 - TRBV3-1/TRBV3-2 - CASSRSGQGNTEAFF TGTGCCAGCAGCCGGTCGGGCCAGGGGAACACTGAAGCTTTCTTT
TRBJ2-1 TRBD2 TRBV5-6 once CASSPGLATYNEQFF TGTGCCAGCAGCCCGGGACTAGCAACCTACAATGAGCAGTTCTTC
TRBJ1-1 - TRBV11-1 once CASSLERVVQPEAFF TGTGCCAGCAGCTTAGAGAGGGTGGTTCAGCCTGAAGCTTTCTTT
TRBJ2-1 TRBD2 TRBV11-2 - CASSLEFLAGGQDEQFF TGTGCCAGCAGCTTAGAGTTCCTAGCGGGGGGGCAGGATGAGCAGTTCTTC
TRBJ1-2 TRBD1 TRBV6-6 few CASSRLGTGGGGYTF TGTGCCAGCAGTCGCCTGGGGACAGGGGGAGGAGGCTACACCTTC
TRBJ2-3 - TRBV29-1 - CSTGHHDTQYF TGCAGCACCGGACATCACGATACGCAGTATTTT
TRBJ2-1 - TRBV5-1 - CASSLDRGGRSNEQFF TGCGCCAGCAGCTTGGATAGGGGGGGCCGTTCCAATGAGCAGTTCTTC
TRBJ1-3 - TRBV29-1 - CSVSADSGNTIYF TGCAGCGTAAGTGCAGATTCTGGAAACACCATATATTTT
TRBJ1-1 TRBD1 TRBV18 - CASSPPGQGNTEAFF TGTGCCAGCTCACCACCGGGACAGGGGAACACTGAAGCTTTCTTT
TRBJ2-2 TRBD1 TRBV6-5 - CASRDRGPKRELFF TGTGCCAGCAGGGACAGGGGACCCAAGCGGGAGCTGTTTTTT
TRBJ1-6 - TRBV5-4 - CASTQGGPGNSPLHF TGTGCCAGCACCCAGGGTGGACCCGGGAATTCACCCCTCCACTTT
TRBJ2-2 - TRBV27 - CASSVLESGELFF TGTGCCAGCAGTGTTCTGGAGTCCGGGGAGCTGTTTTTT
TRBJ1-2 - TRBV12-3/TRBV12-4 - CASSPPDTHNTF TGTGCCAGCAGTCCACCTGACACGCATAACACCTTC
TRBJ2-1 TRBD2 TRBV14 - CASSQFGGDGYNEQFF TGTGCCAGCAGCCAATTCGGGGGGGACGGGTACAATGAGCAGTTCTTC
TRBJ2-3 TRBD1 TRBV24-1 few CATSDTGGADTQYF TGTGCCACCAGTGATACAGGGGGCGCGGATACGCAGTATTTT
TRBJ2-1 TRBD2 TRBV5-6 - CASSPPGLALHNEQFF TGTGCCAGCAGCCCCCCGGGACTAGCGCTGCACAATGAGCAGTTCTTC
TRBJ1-6 TRBD1 TRBV11-2 - CASSPPGDRNSPLHF TGTGCCAGCAGCCCCCCTGGGGACAGAAATTCACCCCTCCACTTT
TRBJ2-5 - TRBV9 - CASSVAGEPKETQYF TGTGCCAGCAGCGTAGCCGGGGAGCCCAAAGAGACCCAGTACTTC
TRBJ2-5 TRBD1 TRBV27 - CASSLLRGDRAQETQYF TGTGCCAGCAGTTTATTAAGGGGGGACAGGGCTCAGGAGACCCAGTACTTC
TRBJ1-2 - TRBV2 - CASIFSGRYTF TGTGCCAGCATTTTTTCAGGGCGCTACACCTTC
TRBJ1-5 TRBD1 TRBV10-3 - CAISNGGNDRANQPQHF TGTGCCATCTCCAATGGTGGTAACGACAGGGCGAATCAGCCCCAGCATTTT
TRBJ2-1 TRBD1 TRBV11-3 once CASSSVSGTGENEQFF TGTGCCAGCAGCTCGGTCTCCGGGACAGGGGAGAATGAGCAGTTCTTC
TRBJ2-3 - TRBV5-6 - CASSPTLSGLSTDTQYF TGTGCCAGCAGCCCTACTTTGAGCGGGCTGAGCACAGATACGCAGTATTTT
TRBJ2-3 TRBD2 TRBV2 once CASSPPRLAGDSIPFRTDTQYF TGTGCCAGCAGTCCACCGAGACTAGCGGGAGATAGCATCCCCTTTCGCACAGATACGCAGTATTTT
TRBJ2-1 - TRBV3-1/TRBV3-2 - CASSQAPGSYNEQFF TGTGCCAGCAGCCAGGCCCCGGGTTCCTACAATGAGCAGTTCTTC
TRBJ2-1 TRBD2 TRBV15 - CATSSSLTSEDEQFF TGTGCCACCAGCAGTAGCTTGACTAGCGAAGATGAGCAGTTCTTC
TRBJ2-7 TRBD1 TRBV7-9 - CASSPGRGKTYEQYF TGTGCCAGCAGCCCCGGCAGGGGGAAGACCTACGAGCAGTACTTC
TRBJ1-3 - TRBV10-2 - CASRGRGTGNTIYF TGCGCCAGCAGAGGGAGGGGGACGGGAAACACCATATATTTT
TRBJ1-6 - TRBV5-1 - CASSLDGGYNSPLHF TGCGCCAGCAGCTTGGACGGCGGGTATAATTCACCCCTCCACTTT
TRBJ2-3 - TRBV11-2 - CASSLPVPLFLQDKDTQYF TGTGCCAGCAGCTTACCCGTGCCCTTATTTCTTCAAGACAAAGATACGCAGTATTTT
TRBJ1-6 - TRBV2 - CASSEAAGNSPLHF TGTGCCAGCAGTGAAGCCGCAGGGAATTCACCCCTCCACTTT
TRBJ2-5 - TRBV29-1 - CSVTGMGGETQYF TGCAGCGTGACAGGGATGGGGGGCGAGACCCAGTACTTC
TRBJ2-3 TRBD2 TRBV7-2 - CASSLWTSGGSTDTQYF TGTGCCAGCAGCTTATGGACTAGCGGGGGTAGCACAGATACGCAGTATTTT
TRBJ1-1 TRBD1 TRBV3-1/TRBV3-2 - CASSRQGSEAFF TGTGCCAGCAGCCGACAGGGGTCTGAAGCTTTCTTT
TRBJ2-1 - TRBV10-3 once CATGENWKDEQFF TGTGCCACGGGTGAGAATTGGAAGGATGAGCAGTTCTTC
TRBJ1-1 TRBD1 TRBV14 - CASSLGPGQMNTEAFF TGTGCCAGCAGCCTTGGCCCGGGACAGATGAACACTGAAGCTTTCTTT
TRBJ2-3 - TRBV2 few CASRRGRGGDTQYF TGTGCCAGCAGGAGGGGCAGGGGCGGGGATACGCAGTATTTT
TRBJ2-1 TRBD2 TRBV2 - CANSGSRTAEQFF TGTGCCAATAGCGGGAGTCGGACCGCTGAGCAGTTCTTC
TRBJ2-5 - TRBV6-4 - CASSREQGETQYF TGTGCCAGCAGTAGGGAACAGGGCGAGACCCAGTACTTC
TRBJ1-2 TRBD1 TRBV4-2 - CASSPSDRGRSYGYTF TGTGCCAGCAGCCCCTCAGACAGGGGTCGTTCCTATGGCTACACCTTC
TRBJ1-3 - TRBV5-1 few CASSMTDPSGNTIYF TGCGCCAGCAGTATGACAGACCCCTCTGGAAACACCATATATTTT
TRBJ1-2 - TRBV3-1/TRBV3-2 once CASSHGGGYTF TGTGCCAGCAGCCATGGGGGGGGCTACACCTTC
TRBJ1-1 TRBD1 TRBV27 - CASSSGTANTEAFF TGTGCCAGCAGTTCGGGGACAGCGAACACTGAAGCTTTCTTT
TRBJ2-2 TRBD1 TRBV19 - CASSRDRAPNTGELFF TGTGCCAGTAGTAGGGACAGGGCCCCGAACACCGGGGAGCTGTTTTTT
TRBJ2-3 TRBD1 TRBV12-5 - CASGAPGTGPTDTQYF TGTGCTAGTGGTGCCCCTGGGACAGGGCCCACAGATACGCAGTATTTT
TRBJ2-1 - TRBV6-6 - CASSPSVKPYNEQFF TGTGCCAGCAGTCCGAGCGTAAAGCCCTACAATGAGCAGTTCTTC
TRBJ2-3 TRBD2 TRBV24-1 - CATRELAGGPPGTDTQYF TGTGCCACCAGGGAACTAGCGGGAGGTCCCCCAGGCACAGATACGCAGTATTTT
TRBJ1-6 - TRBV10-3 - CAISESPLRDNSPLHF TGTGCCATCAGTGAGTCGCCACTCCGAGATAATTCACCCCTCCACTTT
TRBJ2-2 TRBD2 TRBV20-1 few CSASAAGAHTGELFF TGCAGTGCTAGTGCGGCGGGAGCCCACACCGGGGAGCTGTTTTTT
TRBJ2-1 TRBD2 TRBV7-9 - CASSPAGEYNEQFF TGTGCCAGCAGCCCAGCGGGAGAGTACAATGAGCAGTTCTTC
TRBJ2-2 TRBD2 TRBV2 - CASSARGGGSTGELFF TGTGCCAGCAGTGCTCGCGGGGGGGGTAGCACCGGGGAGCTGTTTTTT
TRBJ1-1 - TRBV12-5 - CASGGPPIGAFF TGTGCTAGTGGGGGGCCCCCCATTGGGGCTTTCTTT
TRBJ1-3 - TRBV6-2/TRBV6-3 - CASSSGTPGNTIYF TGTGCCAGCAGCTCGGGGACACCCGGAAACACCATATATTTT
TRBJ2-1 TRBD2 TRBV11-2 - CASSLLGAGGGEQFF TGTGCCAGCAGCCTCCTCGGAGCGGGAGGGGGTGAGCAGTTCTTC
TRBJ1-1 - TRBV18 - CASSPSWGGTEAFF TGTGCCAGCTCACCAAGTTGGGGGGGCACTGAAGCTTTCTTT
TRBJ2-5 TRBD2 TRBV2 few CASSRGLGQETQYF TGTGCCAGCAGCCGGGGACTAGGGCAAGAGACCCAGTACTTC
TRBJ1-1 - TRBV7-2 - CASSLTRYTEAFF TGTGCCAGCAGCTTAACCAGGTACACTGAAGCTTTCTTT
TRBJ2-3 TRBD2 TRBV6-2/TRBV6-3 - CASSTLAGALQQDTQYF TGTGCCAGCAGCACACTAGCGGGGGCCCTCCAACAGGATACGCAGTATTTT
TRBJ2-2 - TRBV13 once CASSLRVSGELFF TGTGCCAGCAGCTTGAGGGTGTCCGGGGAGCTGTTTTTT